This TCR beta chain emerged from a study of blood T cell repertoires in COVID-19. As for the study in general: The samples span acute and convalescent COVID-19 from the United States, Italy and Spain.

Authors' methods: Amplification of reference gene primers was used by the study to estimate nucleated cell counts. TCRdb's copy holds only in-frame clones and misses some; the assay was immunoSEQ multiplex PCR. That table furnishes V, J and clone size, whereas the DNA furnished D and trimming. Of approximately 210,000 clones listed, 75% to 90% are singletons. The junction had 8 bases not matched to a gene; V was cut back by 3 bases and J by 6 bases. CDR3 size: 14 residues. Germline lookup yields CDR1 SGHRS and CDR2 YFSETQ. The J gene is TRBJ1-1, the V gene TRBV5-1; TRBD1 aligns across 7 bases. Sequenced sample: peripheral blood. The TCR originated in a man aged 25-45 years who had recovered from COVID-19. Here the CDR3 DNA reads TGCGCCAGCAGCTCACAGGGGTCGCAGGCTGAAGCTTTCTTT. This translates into CASSSQGSQAEAFF.